This paragraph reports one T cell receptor beta chain. This record comes from a study of vaccination and CD4 T cells after COVID-19. Study-level information: SARS-CoV-2 PCR on nasal swabs had been positive for the convalescent patients; nine were mild and one was severe. At day 14 and again at days 161 to 241 post-vaccination, a few convalescent patients were sampled.

TCRdb re-called the PCR reads through MiXCR, storing one row per CDR3 protein. The data hold roughly 30,000 distinct CDR3 sequences, with 50% to 65% observed a single time. Stated time point: late sampling 161 to 241 days after vaccination in a few convalescent patients. The sequence came from a human donor who had recovered from COVID-19. This material consisted of CD4+ T cells from blood, taken about 7 months after SARS-CoV-2 vaccination.

The CDR3 bases are TGTGCCAGCAGCTCGACTAGCGCCAGCTCCTACAATGAGCAGTTCTTC. This translates into CASSSTSASSYNEQFF. J is TRBJ2-1 and V is TRBV5-4; 8 nucleotides align to TRBD2. The CDR3 is made up of 16 amino acids. Germline lookup yields CDR1 SGHNT and CDR2 YYREEE (reference sequence). The J segment lost 0 bases and the V segment lost 3 bases, leaving 5 bases of the junction unmatched. Using reference TRBV5-4 and TRBJ2-1 for the parts outside the CDR3, the full variable domain is ETGVTQSPTHLIKTRGQQVTLRCSSQSGHNTVSWYQQALGQGPQFIFQYYREEENGRGNFPPRFSGLQFPNYSSELNVNALELDDSALYLCASSSTSASSYNEQFFGPGTRLTVL.